This is a list of T cell receptor beta chains from one sample in a study of T-cell reconstitution after alpha-beta-depleted transplantation in children. TCRdb redid the calling of the PCR reads with MiXCR, one entry per CDR3 protein. The data contain a few hundred thousand distinct CDR3 sequences, 10% to 15% of them seen just once; the ten biggest clones take up around 2.2%. The sequencing used PBMCs, mostly from graft donor cells, collected 360 days after TCRalphabeta/CD19-depleted stem cell transplant. The receptors shown here come from a male patient between 5 and 17 years old who had a stem cell transplant for acute myeloid leukemia, so the T cells may come from the graft donor. CDR3s include the opening cysteine and the closing phenylalanine or tryptophan. Fields, in order: D gene, clone size, J gene, V gene, CDR3 protein, CDR3 DNA. The D gene is left open where the match is weak. The size entry is marked missing in some rows and otherwise reads once, few, many or a size class.

D: .
size: .
J: TRBJ2-7
V: TRBV30
CDR3: CAWSVLITNYEQYF
DNA: TGTGCCTGGAGTGTATTAATAACCAACTACGAGCAGTACTTC

D: TRBD1
size: few
J: TRBJ2-1
V: TRBV19
CDR3: CASRDRVNEQFF
DNA: TGTGCCAGTAGGGACAGGGTCAATGAGCAGTTCTTC

D: .
size: .
J: TRBJ2-7
V: TRBV23-1
CDR3: CASSHAGEQYF
DNA: TGCGCCAGCAGTCATGCTGGCGAGCAGTACTTC

D: .
size: few
J: TRBJ1-5
V: TRBV12-3/TRBV12-4
CDR3: CASSFRTSNQPQHF
DNA: TGTGCCAGCAGTTTTAGGACTTCCAATCAGCCCCAGCATTTT

D: TRBD2
size: few
J: TRBJ2-1
V: TRBV27
CDR3: CASRGGTSVELGSYNEQFF
DNA: TGTGCCAGCAGGGGCGGGACTAGCGTTGAATTGGGATCCTACAATGAGCAGTTCTTC

D: .
size: .
J: TRBJ2-7
V: TRBV27
CDR3: CASSLMGRVHEQYF
DNA: TGTGCCAGCAGTTTAATGGGCAGGGTGCACGAGCAGTACTTC

D: TRBD1
size: many
J: TRBJ2-7
V: TRBV11-2
CDR3: CASSSGTDSYEQYF
DNA: TGTGCCAGCAGCTCCGGGACAGACTCCTACGAGCAGTACTTC

D: .
size: few
J: TRBJ2-2
V: TRBV12-3/TRBV12-4
CDR3: CATTIGTLTGELFF
DNA: TGTGCCACCACTATCGGGACTCTCACCGGGGAGCTGTTTTTT

D: TRBD2
size: few
J: TRBJ2-3
V: TRBV18
CDR3: CASSPMGLAGTDTQYF
DNA: TGTGCCAGCTCCCCAATGGGACTAGCGGGAACAGATACGCAGTATTTT

D: .
size: few
J: TRBJ1-2
V: TRBV6-5
CDR3: CASSYSTGNYGYTF
DNA: TGTGCCAGCAGTTACTCAACAGGGAACTATGGCTACACCTTC

D: TRBD1
size: .
J: TRBJ1-2
V: TRBV4-3
CDR3: CASRPGTGVNNGYTF
DNA: TGCGCCAGCAGGCCGGGGACAGGGGTCAATAATGGCTACACCTTC

D: TRBD2
size: .
J: TRBJ2-3
V: TRBV20-1
CDR3: CSAQNPGPAGGFTDTQYF
DNA: TGCAGTGCCCAAAACCCGGGTCCAGCGGGAGGTTTCACAGATACGCAGTATTTT

D: .
size: .
J: TRBJ2-1
V: TRBV28
CDR3: CASSPVGQGRNNEQFF
DNA: TGTGCCAGCAGTCCCGTAGGGCAGGGGAGAAACAATGAGCAGTTCTTC

D: .
size: few
J: TRBJ1-2
V: TRBV21-1
CDR3: CATVTGGNYGYTF
DNA: TGTGCCACCGTGACAGGGGGGAACTATGGCTACACCTTC

D: .
size: many
J: TRBJ2-3
V: TRBV7-3
CDR3: CASSFQGGLSTDTQYF
DNA: TGTGCCAGCAGCTTTCAAGGCGGGCTTAGCACAGATACGCAGTATTTT

D: .
size: .
J: TRBJ1-2
V: TRBV6-5
CDR3: CASSYSIQGRGYTF
DNA: TGTGCCAGCAGTTACTCGATTCAAGGGAGAGGCTACACCTTC

D: .
size: few
J: TRBJ2-5
V: TRBV20-1
CDR3: CSAATYLQETQYF
DNA: TGCAGTGCAGCAACTTACCTACAAGAGACCCAGTACTTC

D: .
size: .
J: TRBJ1-5
V: TRBV15
CDR3: CATSPRTGSNQPQHF
DNA: TGTGCCACCAGCCCCCGTACAGGGTCGAATCAGCCCCAGCATTTT

D: .
size: few
J: TRBJ1-5
V: TRBV6-1
CDR3: CASSEIKPPQHF
DNA: TGTGCCAGCAGTGAAATTAAACCACCCCAGCATTTT

D: .
size: .
J: TRBJ2-3
V: TRBV12-5
CDR3: CASGLSEDTQYF
DNA: TGTGCTAGTGGTCTTAGTGAAGATACGCAGTATTTT

D: TRBD2
size: few
J: TRBJ2-1
V: TRBV9
CDR3: CASSVEAGGQFF
DNA: TGTGCCAGCAGCGTAGAAGCGGGAGGGCAGTTCTTC

D: .
size: .
J: TRBJ2-2
V: TRBV5-1
CDR3: CASSHLPATRNTGELFF
DNA: TGCGCCAGCAGCCACCTTCCGGCGACTAGGAACACCGGGGAGCTGTTTTTT

D: TRBD2
size: .
J: TRBJ2-3
V: TRBV20-1
CDR3: CSARDLATSGGTDTQYF
DNA: TGCAGTGCTAGAGATCTCGCGACTAGCGGGGGCACAGATACGCAGTATTTT

D: .
size: many
J: TRBJ2-5
V: TRBV25-1
CDR3: CASSILETQYF
DNA: TGTGCCAGCAGTATTCTAGAGACCCAGTACTTC

D: .
size: few
J: TRBJ2-3
V: TRBV9
CDR3: CASSVLQGGGDTQYF
DNA: TGTGCCAGCAGCGTATTACAGGGTGGGGGGGATACGCAGTATTTT

D: TRBD1
size: .
J: TRBJ1-1
V: TRBV5-1
CDR3: CASSFLSGGTEAFF
DNA: TGCGCCAGCAGCTTCCTTTCAGGGGGCACTGAAGCTTTCTTT

D: TRBD1
size: few
J: TRBJ2-3
V: TRBV5-1
CDR3: CASSPRDRGVYTQYF
DNA: TGCGCCAGCAGCCCCCGGGACAGGGGAGTCTATACGCAGTATTTT

D: TRBD1
size: .
J: TRBJ2-7
V: TRBV5-1
CDR3: CASSLDRGRDYEQYF
DNA: TGCGCCAGCAGCTTGGACAGGGGGCGCGACTACGAGCAGTACTTC

D: TRBD1
size: many
J: TRBJ2-7
V: TRBV25-1
CDR3: CASIRQGTSYEQYF
DNA: TGTGCCAGCATTCGACAGGGGACATCCTACGAGCAGTACTTC

D: TRBD2
size: .
J: TRBJ2-1
V: TRBV10-3
CDR3: CAIRRVAGDEGEQFF
DNA: TGTGCCATACGTAGGGTAGCGGGAGATGAAGGCGAGCAGTTCTTC

D: TRBD2
size: .
J: TRBJ2-1
V: TRBV6-2/TRBV6-3
CDR3: CASSSLAGGHEQFF
DNA: TGTGCCAGCAGTTCACTAGCGGGAGGTCATGAGCAGTTCTTC

D: TRBD2
size: .
J: TRBJ2-3
V: TRBV11-2
CDR3: CASSTRLAGGPTTDTQYF
DNA: TGTGCCAGCAGCACCCGACTAGCGGGAGGGCCGACGACAGATACGCAGTATTTT

D: TRBD2
size: .
J: TRBJ2-2
V: TRBV7-3
CDR3: CASSRGLALQGTGELFF
DNA: TGTGCCAGCAGCCGAGGACTAGCGCTTCAAGGAACCGGGGAGCTGTTTTTT

D: .
size: .
J: TRBJ1-2
V: TRBV28
CDR3: CASYGPGAISYLGYTF
DNA: TGTGCCAGTTATGGCCCGGGGGCAATCTCCTACTTGGGCTACACCTTC

D: .
size: few
J: TRBJ2-1
V: TRBV7-3
CDR3: CASSFRGLGEQFF
DNA: TGTGCCAGCAGCTTCCGGGGCTTGGGTGAGCAGTTCTTC

D: .
size: few
J: TRBJ1-5
V: TRBV7-9
CDR3: CASSPGTSLQPQHF
DNA: TGTGCCAGCAGCCCCGGGACGTCGCTTCAGCCCCAGCATTTT

D: TRBD2
size: few
J: TRBJ2-7
V: TRBV5-1
CDR3: CASSLSTSGPLEQYF
DNA: TGCGCCAGCAGCTTGTCAACTAGCGGCCCCCTCGAGCAGTACTTC

D: .
size: .
J: TRBJ2-5
V: TRBV25-1
CDR3: CASSEVGAVLQETQYF
DNA: TGTGCCAGCAGTGAGGTGGGGGCCGTCTTACAAGAGACCCAGTACTTC

D: .
size: many
J: TRBJ1-1
V: TRBV29-1
CDR3: CSVRDPGMNTEAFF
DNA: TGCAGCGTACGGGACCCCGGAATGAACACTGAAGCTTTCTTT

D: TRBD1
size: few
J: TRBJ2-7
V: TRBV9
CDR3: CASSVETGDYEQYF
DNA: TGTGCCAGCAGCGTAGAAACAGGGGATTACGAGCAGTACTTC

D: .
size: .
J: TRBJ2-3
V: TRBV20-1
CDR3: CSAGRNTDTQYF
DNA: TGCAGTGCGGGACGAAACACAGATACGCAGTATTTT

D: TRBD1
size: .
J: TRBJ1-3
V: TRBV9
CDR3: CASSVGTGVGGNTIYF
DNA: TGTGCCAGCAGCGTAGGGACAGGCGTCGGAGGAAACACCATATATTTT

D: .
size: many
J: TRBJ2-3
V: TRBV12-3/TRBV12-4
CDR3: CASSQRRWAQYF
DNA: TGTGCCAGCAGCCAGCGCCGGTGGGCGCAGTATTTT

D: TRBD2
size: many
J: TRBJ2-1
V: TRBV14
CDR3: CASSFLAGGMDEQFF
DNA: TGTGCCAGCAGCTTTCTAGCGGGAGGTATGGATGAGCAGTTCTTC

D: TRBD2
size: many
J: TRBJ2-3
V: TRBV29-1
CDR3: CSVGGLVTDTQYF
DNA: TGCAGCGTTGGGGGACTAGTGACAGATACGCAGTATTTT

D: .
size: many
J: TRBJ2-5
V: TRBV28
CDR3: CASSSGLLQETQYF
DNA: TGTGCCAGCAGCTCGGGACTCCTCCAAGAGACCCAGTACTTC

D: .
size: many
J: TRBJ2-2
V: TRBV18
CDR3: CASSPREGASGELFF
DNA: TGTGCCAGCTCACCACGCGAAGGGGCGAGCGGGGAGCTGTTTTTT

D: .
size: many
J: TRBJ2-3
V: TRBV7-9
CDR3: CASSHTDTQYF
DNA: TGTGCCAGCAGCCACACAGATACGCAGTATTTT

D: TRBD1
size: few
J: TRBJ1-2
V: TRBV12-3/TRBV12-4
CDR3: CASSLGGQGFYGYTF
DNA: TGTGCCAGCAGTTTAGGGGGACAGGGATTCTATGGCTACACCTTC

D: .
size: few
J: TRBJ2-1
V: TRBV18
CDR3: CASSPRDDEQFF
DNA: TGTGCCAGCTCACCACGAGATGATGAGCAGTTCTTC

D: TRBD1
size: .
J: TRBJ2-5
V: TRBV24-1
CDR3: CATSDFWDSQETQYF
DNA: TGTGCCACCAGTGATTTTTGGGACAGCCAAGAGACCCAGTACTTC

D: .
size: many
J: TRBJ2-2
V: TRBV15
CDR3: CATSRDLVSTGELFF
DNA: TGTGCCACCAGCAGAGATCTAGTCAGCACCGGGGAGCTGTTTTTT

D: TRBD1
size: few
J: TRBJ2-1
V: TRBV28
CDR3: CASSPLTGGARDEQFF
DNA: TGTGCCAGCAGTCCCCTGACAGGGGGCGCGCGGGATGAGCAGTTCTTC

D: TRBD2
size: .
J: TRBJ2-4
V: TRBV19
CDR3: CASSIGGRYIQYF
DNA: TGTGCCAGTAGTATTGGCGGGAGATACATTCAGTACTTC

D: .
size: .
J: TRBJ1-6
V: TRBV20-1
CDR3: CSARARKWESSYNSPLHF
DNA: TGCAGTGCTAGAGCTCGGAAGTGGGAGAGCTCCTATAATTCACCCCTCCACTTT

D: TRBD2
size: many
J: TRBJ2-3
V: TRBV4-3
CDR3: CASSQDKAGGPADTQYF
DNA: TGCGCCAGCAGCCAAGATAAAGCGGGAGGGCCCGCAGATACGCAGTATTTT

D: TRBD2
size: .
J: TRBJ2-2
V: TRBV7-6
CDR3: CASSLGLAGGPLINTGELFF
DNA: TGTGCCAGCAGCTTAGGACTAGCGGGAGGGCCTCTCATTAACACCGGGGAGCTGTTTTTT